This entry lists 26 T cell receptor beta chains sequenced from one sample in a study of T-cell memory formation after mild COVID-19 (dated by TCRdb to the early 2020s). Preparation of the library involved 5' RACE. Sequenced using an Illumina NovaSeq 6000. Starting from the raw public reads, TCRdb applied fastp trimming at Q25, assembled clones with MiXCR and retained in-frame beta chains. Rows are combined by CDR3 protein, so each entry shows the most common genes and DNA. This sample gives 380,000 or so distinct CDR3 sequences in total; roughly 13% of them show up just once. 22% of the sample is held by the ten biggest clonotypes. Sequencing was carried out using PBMCs or a T cell subset sorted from them (not recorded which). Receptors were obtained from a man between 18 and 29 years old who had mild COVID-19 (a few samples of this study predate the infection). The sample titles of this study are shuffled in the database, so cell type and time point are left out; the donor was told from shared clones.

There are many counts of this clonotype. This rearrangement joins TRBV7-9 to TRBJ2-5, with 10 bases that match TRBD2. Germline V gene data show CDR1 as SEHNR and CDR2 as FQNEAQ (reference sequence). The V gene end was trimmed by 1 base and the J gene end by 5 bases; junction bases not matched to a gene: 13. The CDR3 is 18 amino acids. Written as DNA, the CDR3 is TGTGCCAGCAGCTTAGACCGACTAGCGGGTACCCAACGGGAGACCCAGTACTTC. This translates into CASSLDRLAGTQRETQYF.

A few counts support this clonotype. One end of the junction fails to match germline, which may point to a read error. This chain joins TRBV20-1 and TRBJ2-5; 7 bases are a match to TRBD2. The germline CDR1 and CDR2 sequences are DFQATT and SNEGSKA (reference sequence). The CDR3 sequence is 13 residues long. The CDR3 loop reads CSANGSGRSHRNF. The CDR3 nucleotides read TGCAGTGCTAACGGTAGCGGGCGGAGTCATAGGAACTTC.

The rearrangement joins TRBV3-1 to TRBJ2-7; no clear D gene. V was cut by 1 base and J by 3 bases, with 10 bases left in between. The CDR3 totals 14 residues. The germline V gene encodes CDR1 LGHDT and CDR2 YNNKEL (reference sequence). CDR3 coding DNA: TGTGCCAGCAGCCAAGGTTCCCAGTACTACGAGCAGTACTTC. Encoded protein: CASSQGSQYYEQYF.

In this sample, this clonotype turned up a few times. The CDR3 region has the DNA TGTGCCAGCAGTTTTGAGTATCCCAGGGGCAATCAGCCCCAGCATTTT. Translating it yields CASSFEYPRGNQPQHF. V and J are TRBV12-3 or TRBV12-4 and TRBJ1-5; D is possibly TRBD1 (5 bases). V lost 3 bases to trimming and J lost 2 bases, with 14 bases between them. CDR3 length: 16 amino acids.

This clonotype was counted ten times or more. The rearrangement uses TRBV6-2 or TRBV6-3 and TRBJ1-5, with unresolved D. Germline values: CDR1 MNHEY, CDR2 SVGEGT. Between the trimmed V and J ends, which lost 4 bases and 1 base, there was a span of 5 bases. The CDR3 spans 13 residues. The chain's CDR3 is CASSLPSNQPQHF. Here the CDR3 DNA reads TGTGCCAGCAGTTTGCCGAGCAATCAGCCCCAGCATTTT.

This clonotype was detected many times. The chain uses TRBV29-1 and TRBJ2-7, with D perhaps matching TRBD2 (5 bases). The V end lost 2 bases, the J end lost 2 bases, and 7 bases lay between the germline ends. CDR1 and CDR2 (germline): SQVTM, ANQGSEA. The CDR3 spans 12 residues. Written as DNA, the CDR3 is TGCAGCGTTGAAACTAGGACCTACGAGCAGTACTTC. Translating gives CSVETRTYEQYF.

This clonotype was counted a few times. The V and J genes are TRBV19 and TRBJ2-1, with 7 nucleotides matching TRBD1. This CDR3 is 14 amino acids long. The germline V gene has CDR1 LNHDA and CDR2 SQIVND (reference sequence). Trimming removed 8 bases from V and 0 bases from J; junction bases left unmatched: 4. CDR3 sequence (DNA): TGTGCCAGTCGGTGGGACAGCTCCTACAATGAGCAGTTCTTC. This sequence encodes CASRWDSSYNEQFF.

In its sample, this clonotype was seen a few times. The V call is TRBV10-3, the J call TRBJ2-3; the match to TRBD2 covers 9 bases. The CDR3 contains 13 residues. The germline CDR1 and CDR2 sequences are ENHRY and SYGVKD. J gave up 2 bases and V 11 bases, and 5 bases lay outside the gene matches. CDR3 residues: CAGSSGDTDTQYF. In DNA, the CDR3 is TGTGCCGGATCTAGCGGGGACACAGATACGCAGTATTTT.

This clonotype was counted a few times. V usage is TRBV20-1 and J usage is TRBJ1-1; 10 bases align to TRBD1. This CDR3 is built from 15 residues. CDR1 and CDR2 from the germline V gene are DFQATT and SNEGSKA (reference sequence). V lost 5 bases to trimming and J lost 4 bases; unmatched junction nucleotides: 10. The CDR3 sequence: CSAGGTGAYLTEAFF. The CDR3, as DNA: TGCAGTGCTGGGGGGACAGGGGCGTACCTCACTGAAGCTTTCTTT.

The chain recombines TRBV14 with TRBJ2-7; the match to TRBD1 covers 7 bases. Unmatched junction bases numbered 12, after V lost 3 bases and J lost 4 bases. The CDR3 runs 16 residues. Per the germline V gene, CDR1 is SGHDN and CDR2 is FVKESK. In DNA, the CDR3 is TGTGCCAGCAGCCACTGGACAGGTCCTCGACCTTACGAGCAGTACGTC. Its translation: CASSHWTGPRPYEQYV.

This clonotype came up a few times. This chain connects TRBV20-1 to TRBJ2-1; TRBD1 or TRBD2 may be the D gene (6 bases each). With 5 bases removed from V and 8 bases from J, the gap between germline ends came to 16 bases. The CDR3 contains 13 residues. Germline V gene lookup returns CDR1 DFQATT and CDR2 SNEGSKA (reference sequence). This CDR3 is CSARGGGWDEQFF. In DNA form, the CDR3 reads TGCAGTGCTCGAGGAGGGGGTTGGGATGAGCAGTTCTTC.

In its sample, this clonotype was seen many times. The chain combines TRBV5-1 with TRBJ2-5, with 10 nucleotides matching TRBD1. V shed 2 bases and J 5 bases; nucleotides not matched to a gene: 6. The CDR3 loop spans 15 amino acids. Germline V lookup: CDR1 SGHRS, CDR2 YFSETQ. The CDR3 region is CASSFLGQGPETQYF. In DNA, the CDR3 is TGCGCCAGCAGCTTCTTGGGACAGGGGCCGGAGACCCAGTACTTC.

The V gene is TRBV5-1, the J gene TRBJ1-1; tentatively, D is TRBD1 (5 bases). V was shortened by 4 bases and J by 1 base, with 11 bases between the two germline ends. This CDR3 contains 14 residues. Germline V gives CDR1 SGHRS, CDR2 YFSETQ. CDR3 DNA: TGCGCCAGCAGCCCGCTAAGGGGGAACACTGAAGCTTTCTTT. Protein product: CASSPLRGNTEAFF.

As for this clonotype: A much larger clone lies a single base off, so this may be a read error. The chain joins TRBV5-6 to TRBJ2-5; D gene uncertain. Germline-derived CDR1 and CDR2 are SGHDT and YYEEEE. CDR3 length: 11 amino acids. V was clipped by 1 base and J by 7 bases, with 5 bases between them. The CDR3 here is CASSLSGTQYF. Here the CDR3 DNA reads TGTGCCAGCAGCTTGTCGGGGACCCAGTACTTC.

The V call is TRBV20-1, the J call TRBJ2-5, with a weak D call TRBD2 (5 bases). Germline CDR1 DFQATT, CDR2 SNEGSKA (reference sequence). Trimming cost V 6 bases and J 8 bases, with 10 bases left between them. The CDR3 spans 10 residues. CDR3: CSARTPTQYF. In DNA form, the CDR3 reads TGCAGTGCCCGGACTCCTACCCAGTACTTC.

The gene calls are TRBV27 and TRBJ2-1, with D possibly being TRBD2 (6 bases). This CDR3 spans 15 amino acids. Germline V CDR1 and CDR2: MNHEY, SMNVEV (reference sequence). Trimming left V 6 bases short and J 5 bases short, with 17 bases between. CDR3 in DNA: TGTGCCAGCAGATATGGAGGGTCCTTTAACAATGAGCAGTTCTTC. This encodes CASRYGGSFNNEQFF.

This clonotype has more than one count but fewer than ten. This sequence joins TRBV5-6 and TRBJ1-2; the D is unclear. Trimming pared 2 bases from V and 2 bases from J, leaving 7 bases between. CDR1 SGHDT and CDR2 YYEEEE come from the germline V gene. This CDR3 region has 13 residues. CDR3 DNA: TGTGCCAGCAGCTTCTTCGGGAACTATGGCTACACCTTC. Its protein product is CASSFFGNYGYTF.

This clonotype was counted between two and nine times. This rearrangement joins TRBV15 to TRBJ2-3; 7 positions agree with TRBD1. The length of the CDR3 is 15 residues. The V and J ends lost 0 bases and 4 bases, in that order; junction bases with no gene match: 4. CDR1 is LNHNV, CDR2 YYDKDF, per germline (reference sequence). CDR3 sequence (DNA): TGTGCCACCAGCAGAGATGGGACAGTGTCAGATACGCAGTATTTT. This gives the protein CATSRDGTVSDTQYF.

This clonotype was seen only a few times. The rearrangement uses TRBV7-2 and TRBJ2-3; 7 bases line up with TRBD1. CDR3 length equals 16 residues. V trimming: 5 bases; J trimming: 5 bases; junction bases outside the gene matches: 13. Germline CDR1 and CDR2: SGHTA and FQGNSA. This chain's CDR3 is CASSLTRKGAGDTQYF. CDR3 in DNA: TGTGCCAGCAGCCTCACCCGGAAGGGGGCGGGAGATACGCAGTATTTT.

J is TRBJ2-3 and V is TRBV27; D not certain. CDR1 MNHEY and CDR2 SMNVEV come from the germline V gene (reference sequence). Trimming shortened V by 5 bases and J by 2 bases, and 14 bases separated the two germline ends. This CDR3 spans 15 amino acids. The CDR3 DNA reads as TGTGCCAGCAGTCCACTCCGACGAGTCACAGATACGCAGTATTTT. The encoded protein is CASSPLRRVTDTQYF.

The chain employs TRBV7-9 and TRBJ2-5, with TRBD1 as a possible D gene (5 bases). The CDR3 covers 14 residues. The germline gives CDR1 SEHNR, CDR2 FQNEAQ (reference sequence). V was clipped by 2 bases and J by 5 bases, with 12 bases between them. CDR3 loop: CASSLRQGRETQYF. The CDR3 DNA sequence: TGTGCCAGCAGCTTACGTCAGGGCCGGGAGACCCAGTACTTC.

This clonotype was recorded many times. Here the CDR3 reads CASSLDVATNEKLFF. In nucleotides, the CDR3 is TGCGCCAGCAGCTTGGATGTGGCAACTAATGAAAAACTGTTTTTT. J is TRBJ1-4 and V is TRBV5-1; D unresolved. Trimming pared 0 bases from V and 0 bases from J, leaving 6 bases between. This CDR3 spans 15 amino acids. Germline V lookup: CDR1 SGHRS, CDR2 YFSETQ.

Only a few counts were recorded for this clonotype. The V and J genes are TRBV7-9 and TRBJ1-1; 8 nucleotides align to TRBD1. Germline CDR1 reads SEHNR; CDR2 reads FQNEAQ (reference sequence). The CDR3 is made up of 17 amino acids. The junction had 13 bases not matched to a gene; V was cut back by 4 bases and J by 3 bases. The CDR3 nucleotides read TGTGCCAGCAGCTCGGACAGGGAGGTTCTGTGGTACACTGAAGCTTTCTTT. Translated: CASSSDREVLWYTEAFF.

This clonotype has ten or more counts. The V and J genes are TRBV6-5 and TRBJ2-5, with TRBD1 identical over 10 bases. The V and J ends lost 0 bases and 5 bases, in that order; junction bases with no gene match: 6. CDR3 size: 16 residues. The V gene's germline CDR1 is MNHEY and CDR2 SVGAGI. The CDR3 nucleotides are TGTGCCAGCAGTTACTCGGGACAGGGGAAAGGGGAGACCCAGTACTTC. Its protein is CASSYSGQGKGETQYF.

Here the CDR3 DNA reads TGTGCCAGCAGCCCGGGGGCTAACACTGAAGCTTTCTTT. Its translation is CASSPGANTEAFF. The chain links TRBV7-9 to TRBJ1-1, with D perhaps matching TRBD1 (6 bases). The germline V gene has CDR1 SEHNR and CDR2 FQNEAQ (reference sequence). V was clipped by 5 bases and J by 2 bases, with 9 bases between them. The CDR3 extends over 13 amino acids.

This clonotype has ten or more counts. The rearrangement links TRBV7-2 to TRBJ2-3, with D maybe TRBD2 (6 bases). Trimming shortened V by 3 bases and J by 2 bases, and 18 bases separated the two germline ends. The CDR3 loop spans 17 amino acids. Germline V gene data show CDR1 as SGHTA and CDR2 as FQGNSA. The CDR3 sequence is CASSFPRGLVSTDTQYF. For the CDR3, the DNA is TGTGCCAGCAGCTTTCCGCGGGGCCTCGTGTCCACAGATACGCAGTATTTT.